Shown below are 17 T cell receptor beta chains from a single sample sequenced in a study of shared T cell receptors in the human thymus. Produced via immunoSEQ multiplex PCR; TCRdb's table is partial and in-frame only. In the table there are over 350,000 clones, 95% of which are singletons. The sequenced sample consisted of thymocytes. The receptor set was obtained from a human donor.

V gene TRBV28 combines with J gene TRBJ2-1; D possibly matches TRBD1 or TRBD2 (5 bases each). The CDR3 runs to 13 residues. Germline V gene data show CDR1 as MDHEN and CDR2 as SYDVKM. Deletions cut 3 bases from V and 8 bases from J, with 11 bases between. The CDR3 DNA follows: TGTGCCAGCAGTTTCGATAGGGGACATGAGCAGTTCTTC. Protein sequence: CASSFDRGHEQFF.

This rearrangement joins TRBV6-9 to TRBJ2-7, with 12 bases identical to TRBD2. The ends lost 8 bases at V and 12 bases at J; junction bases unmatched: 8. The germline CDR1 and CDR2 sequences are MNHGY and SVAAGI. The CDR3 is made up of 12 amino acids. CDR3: CASWGLAGQGYF. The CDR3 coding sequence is TGTGCCAGCTGGGGACTAGCGGGTCAGGGGTACTTC.

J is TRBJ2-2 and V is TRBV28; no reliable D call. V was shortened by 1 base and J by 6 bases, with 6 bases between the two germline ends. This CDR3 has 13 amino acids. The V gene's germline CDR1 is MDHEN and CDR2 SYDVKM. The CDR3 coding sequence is TGTGCCAGCAGTTTATCTGGGCCCGGGGAGCTGTTTTTT. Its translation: CASSLSGPGELFF. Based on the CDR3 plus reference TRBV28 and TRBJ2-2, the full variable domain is DVKVTQSSRYLVKRTGEKVFLECVQDMDHENMFWYRQDPGLGLRLIYFSYDVKMKEKGDIPEGYSVSREKKERFSLILESASTNQTSMYLCASSLSGPGELFFGEGSRLTVL.

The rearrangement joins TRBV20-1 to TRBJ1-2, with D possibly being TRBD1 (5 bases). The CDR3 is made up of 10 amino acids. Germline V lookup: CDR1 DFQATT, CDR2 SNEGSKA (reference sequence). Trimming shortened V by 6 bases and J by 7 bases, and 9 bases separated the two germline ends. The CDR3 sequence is CSAYQGGYTF. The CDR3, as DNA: TGCAGTGCCTACCAGGGTGGCTACACCTTC.

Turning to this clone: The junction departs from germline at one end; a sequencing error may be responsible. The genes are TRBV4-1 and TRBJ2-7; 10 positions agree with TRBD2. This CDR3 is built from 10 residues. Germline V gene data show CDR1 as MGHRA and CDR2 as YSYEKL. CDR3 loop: CASTLAGVAF. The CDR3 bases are TGCGCCAGCACTCTAGCGGGAGTTGCCTTC.

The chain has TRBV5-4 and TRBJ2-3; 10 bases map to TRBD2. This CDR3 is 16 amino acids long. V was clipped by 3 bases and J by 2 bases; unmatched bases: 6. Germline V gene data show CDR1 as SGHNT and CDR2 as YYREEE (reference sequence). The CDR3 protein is CASSWASGSPTDTQYF. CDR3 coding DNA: TGTGCCAGCAGCTGGGCTAGCGGGAGTCCCACAGATACGCAGTATTTT. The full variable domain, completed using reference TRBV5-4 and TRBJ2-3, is ETGVTQSPTHLIKTRGQQVTLRCSSQSGHNTVSWYQQALGQGPQFIFQYYREEENGRGNFPPRFSGLQFPNYSSELNVNALELDDSALYLCASSWASGSPTDTQYFGPGTRLTVL.

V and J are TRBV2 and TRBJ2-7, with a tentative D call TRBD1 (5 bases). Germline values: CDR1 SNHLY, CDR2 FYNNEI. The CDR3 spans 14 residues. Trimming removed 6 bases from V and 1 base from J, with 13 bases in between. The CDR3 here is CASRRTRVSYEQYF. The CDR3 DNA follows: TGTGCCAGCAGGCGGACACGGGTGTCCTACGAGCAGTACTTC. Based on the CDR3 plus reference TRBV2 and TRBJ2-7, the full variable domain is EPEVTQTPSHQVTQMGQEVILRCVPISNHLYFYWYRQILGQKVEFLVSFYNNEISEKSEIFDDQFSVERPDGSNFTLKIRSTKLEDSAMYFCASRRTRVSYEQYFGPGTRLTVT.

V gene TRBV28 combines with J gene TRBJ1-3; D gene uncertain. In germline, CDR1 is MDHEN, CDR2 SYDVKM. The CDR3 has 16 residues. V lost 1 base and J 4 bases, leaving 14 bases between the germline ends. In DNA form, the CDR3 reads TGTGCCAGCAGTTTATATCCCCCAGTTAACGGAAACACCATATATTTT. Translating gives CASSLYPPVNGNTIYF. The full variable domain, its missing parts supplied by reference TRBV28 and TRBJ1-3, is DVKVTQSSRYLVKRTGEKVFLECVQDMDHENMFWYRQDPGLGLRLIYFSYDVKMKEKGDIPEGYSVSREKKERFSLILESASTNQTSMYLCASSLYPPVNGNTIYFGEGSWLTVV.

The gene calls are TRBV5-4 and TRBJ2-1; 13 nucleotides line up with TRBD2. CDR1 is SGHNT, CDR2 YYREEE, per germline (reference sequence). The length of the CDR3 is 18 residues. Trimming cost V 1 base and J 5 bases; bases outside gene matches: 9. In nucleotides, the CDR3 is TGTGCCAGCAGCTTGAGGACTAGCGGGAGCCCCCTACACAATGAGCAGTTCTTC. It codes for CASSLRTSGSPLHNEQFF.

The CDR3 DNA reads TGTGCCAGCAGCTTAGACGGGATGGGCGACGAGCAGTACTTC. It yields the protein CASSLDGMGDEQYF. The chain combines TRBV11-2 with TRBJ2-7; D is perhaps TRBD2 (5 bases). Looked up from germline, CDR1 is SGHAT and CDR2 is FQNNGV. The CDR3 extends over 14 amino acids. V was pared by 0 bases and J by 5 bases, with 11 bases between.

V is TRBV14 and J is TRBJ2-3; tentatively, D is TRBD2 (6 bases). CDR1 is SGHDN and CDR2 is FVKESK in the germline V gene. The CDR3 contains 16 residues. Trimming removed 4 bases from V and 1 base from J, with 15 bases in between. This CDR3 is CASSPRRTTCTDTQYF. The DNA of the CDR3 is TGTGCCAGCAGCCCAAGAAGGACTACATGCACAGATACGCAGTATTTT.

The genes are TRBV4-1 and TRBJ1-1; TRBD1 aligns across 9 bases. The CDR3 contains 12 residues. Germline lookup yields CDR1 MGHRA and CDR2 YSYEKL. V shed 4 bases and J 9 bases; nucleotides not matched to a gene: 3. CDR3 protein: CASSRDREKAFF. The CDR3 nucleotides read TGCGCCAGCAGCCGGGACAGGGAGAAAGCTTTCTTT.

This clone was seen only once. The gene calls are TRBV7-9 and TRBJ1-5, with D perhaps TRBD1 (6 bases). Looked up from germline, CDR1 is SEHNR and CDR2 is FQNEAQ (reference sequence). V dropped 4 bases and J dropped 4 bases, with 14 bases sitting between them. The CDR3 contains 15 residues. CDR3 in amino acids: CASSSSEGGNQPQHF. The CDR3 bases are TGTGCCAGCAGCTCCTCTGAGGGGGGTAATCAGCCCCAGCATTTT.

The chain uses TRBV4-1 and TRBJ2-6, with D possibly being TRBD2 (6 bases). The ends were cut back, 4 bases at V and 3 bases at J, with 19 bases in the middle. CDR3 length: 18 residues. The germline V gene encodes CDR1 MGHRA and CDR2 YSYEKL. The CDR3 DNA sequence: TGCGCCAGCAGCCTCGTTGAACTAGCCAGTCATGGGGCCAACGTCCTGACTTTC. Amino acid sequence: CASSLVELASHGANVLTF.

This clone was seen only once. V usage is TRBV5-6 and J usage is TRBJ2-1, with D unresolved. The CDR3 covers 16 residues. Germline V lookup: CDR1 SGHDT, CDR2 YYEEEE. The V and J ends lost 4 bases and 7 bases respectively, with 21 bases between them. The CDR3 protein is CASSSATVGIGNEQFF. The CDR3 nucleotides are TGTGCCAGCAGCAGTGCAACAGTGGGGATTGGGAATGAGCAGTTCTTC.

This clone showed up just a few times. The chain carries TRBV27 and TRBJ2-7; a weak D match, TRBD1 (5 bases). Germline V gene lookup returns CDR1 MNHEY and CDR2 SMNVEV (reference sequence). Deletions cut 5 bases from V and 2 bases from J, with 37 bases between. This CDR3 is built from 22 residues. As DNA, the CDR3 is TGTGCCAGCAGTCCCCTCGAAGGTCTGGTGGGGCTGGGCCCGAAGGACCCCTACGAGCAGTACTTC. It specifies CASSPLEGLVGLGPKDPYEQYF.

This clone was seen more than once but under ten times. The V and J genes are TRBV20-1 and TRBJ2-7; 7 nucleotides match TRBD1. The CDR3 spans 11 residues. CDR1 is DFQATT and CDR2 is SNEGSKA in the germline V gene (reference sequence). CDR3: CSYRGTYEQYF. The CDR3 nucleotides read TGCAGCTACAGGGGAACCTACGAGCAGTACTTC.